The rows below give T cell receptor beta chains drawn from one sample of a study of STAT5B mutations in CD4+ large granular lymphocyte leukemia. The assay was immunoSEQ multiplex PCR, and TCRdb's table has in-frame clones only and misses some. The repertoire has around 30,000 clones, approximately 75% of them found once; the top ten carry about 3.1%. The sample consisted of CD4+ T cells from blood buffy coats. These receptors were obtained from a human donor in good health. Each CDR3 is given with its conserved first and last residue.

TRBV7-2	CASSLDQGAFYTQYF
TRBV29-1	CSVELGGETQYF
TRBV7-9	CASSPGDRVGEKLFF
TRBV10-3	CAISEDLPRDSSMNTEAFF
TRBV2	CASAGTAITDTQYF
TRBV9	CASSVDPPTGVDTEAFF
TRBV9	CASSEGRGDTEAFF
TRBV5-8	CASSLVSNLGDEKLFF
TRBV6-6	CASSPGTVNNEQFF
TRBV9	CASRPSGREGEQFF
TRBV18	CASSPRRTSGSTDTQYF
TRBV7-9	CASSPSAEAFF
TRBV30	CAWMSPDRGGGAEAFF
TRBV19	CASSIRQNRNNQPQHF
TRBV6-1	CGTSASYEQYF
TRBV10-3	CAISESYLNTEAFF
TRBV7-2	CASSLQLAGYNEQFF
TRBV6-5	CASSKGVDYGYTF
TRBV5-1	CASSWAGTRDTDTQYF
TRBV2	CASSETFSGNTIYF
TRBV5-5	CASSLETQYF
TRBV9	CASSIGLAGGRETQYF
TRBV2	CASSEGVILFF
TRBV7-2	CASSLAGIGNSPLHF
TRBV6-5	CASSYDGALNTEAFF
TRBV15	CATSDRAAKPGGRHRGAVF
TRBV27	CASRRDKNYGYTF
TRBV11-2	CASSPEGTRGYNEQFF
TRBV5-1	CASSLALGTGGRNEQFF
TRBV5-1	CASSLGGRKNTEAFF
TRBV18	CASSLGYEQYF
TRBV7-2	CASSLLGGEQYF
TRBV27	CASMGGNWAGEQYF
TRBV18	CASSPLGVNTEAFF
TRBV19	CASSTGRRDEQYF
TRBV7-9	CASSLDSSYEQYF
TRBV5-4	CASRKRTDYSYEQYF
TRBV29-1	CSVVRGPGESQFF
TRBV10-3	CAIRDDREGYTF
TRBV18	CASSPTSGGGPQYF
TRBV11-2	CASSLGGSPGEQYF
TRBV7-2	CASSTDGRYGYTF
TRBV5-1	CASSLEISYQETQYF
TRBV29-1	CSVEKGNTIYF
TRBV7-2	CASTTMIAGINEQFF
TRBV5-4	CASSGTSGNPRGTDTQYF
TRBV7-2	CASSLEGQEWDTQYF
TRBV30	CAWSVFGQGLPGGYNEQFF
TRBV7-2	CASSLSGLEFLGSYNEQFF
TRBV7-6	CASSKVGAQETQYF
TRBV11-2	CASSLGLRDSNQPQHF
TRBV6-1	CASSELSETQYF
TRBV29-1	CSATGGTYEQYF